These 28 T cell receptor beta chains originate from one sample sequenced in a study of CD8 T cells in ankylosing spondylitis. Using its own MiXCR run on the 5' RACE reads, TCRdb lists one record per CDR3 protein. The repertoire consists of 350,000 or so distinct CDR3 sequences, with 7% to 9% occurring once and the leading ten covering more than 14%. General study findings and limits: Ankylosing spondylitis blood seemed to carry a telltale TCR beta motif made of roughly 8 highly homologous variants.

For these TCRs, the target antigens are not known. The material sequenced was blood, either unsorted or a sorted T cell fraction (not recorded which). All receptors come from a male donor with ankylosing spondylitis.

This clonotype was detected a few times. The chain carries TRBV5-1 and TRBJ2-2; D remains unclear. V lost 4 bases, J lost 1 base, and 14 bases lay in between. In germline, CDR1 is SGHRS, CDR2 YFSETQ. This CDR3 comprises 16 residues. CDR3 nucleotides: TGCGCCAGCAGCCCGGTTGGGGTTGGGAACACCGGGGAGCTGTTTTTT. Translation gives CASSPVGVGNTGELFF.

This clonotype has a handful of counts. The chain has TRBV20-1 and TRBJ2-7; 7 bases are a match to TRBD2. V lost 3 bases, J lost 2 bases, and 4 bases stayed unmatched. Germline lookup yields CDR1 DFQATT and CDR2 SNEGSKA (reference sequence). The CDR3 covers 13 residues. CDR3 in amino acids: CSASPGGTYEQYF. The CDR3 coding sequence is TGCAGTGCTAGTCCCGGGGGGACCTACGAGCAGTACTTC.

The CDR3 DNA reads TGTGCCAGCTCACCAACACCGGGGCGAAGTATAGAGACCCAGTACTTC. This translates into CASSPTPGRSIETQYF. V and J are TRBV18 and TRBJ2-5; D possibly uses TRBD1 or TRBD2 (5 bases each). V dropped 2 bases and J dropped 4 bases, with 17 bases sitting between them. The CDR3 runs 16 residues. Germline CDR1 reads KGHSH; CDR2 reads LQKENI.

The sample holds a few counts of this clonotype. J is TRBJ2-4 and V is TRBV20-1; D is unresolved. This CDR3 region has 11 residues. V was clipped by 3 bases and J by 10 bases, with 10 bases between them. CDR1 is DFQATT and CDR2 is SNEGSKA in the germline V gene (reference sequence). Here the CDR3 reads CSASGRLIQYF. As DNA, the CDR3 is TGCAGTGCTAGCGGCAGACTTATTCAGTACTTC.

This clonotype was seen ten or more times. The CDR3 spells CSVEDPRSSGNTIYF. The CDR3 DNA follows: TGCAGCGTTGAAGATCCGCGATCCTCTGGAAACACCATATATTTT. V usage is TRBV29-1 and J usage is TRBJ1-3, with D unclear. The germline CDR1 and CDR2 sequences are SQVTM and ANQGSEA. This CDR3 region has 15 residues. Trimming cost V 0 bases and J 0 bases, with 9 bases left between them.

The sample holds many counts of this clonotype. CDR3 sequence reads: CSAQGFSYNSPLHF. CDR3 bases: TGCAGTGCCCAGGGGTTCTCCTATAATTCACCCCTCCACTTT. The chain recombines TRBV20-1 with TRBJ1-6, with D possibly matching TRBD1 (6 bases). V was shortened by 6 bases and J by 0 bases, with 9 bases between the two germline ends. This CDR3 contains 14 residues. CDR1 DFQATT and CDR2 SNEGSKA come from the germline V gene (reference sequence).

The V call is TRBV28, the J call TRBJ1-1, with D uncertain. Germline CDR1 MDHEN, CDR2 SYDVKM. The CDR3 runs 13 residues. V was cut by 2 bases and J by 8 bases, with 12 bases left in between. The CDR3 protein is CASSLDGIREAFF. As DNA, the CDR3 is TGTGCCAGCAGTTTAGACGGCATACGAGAAGCTTTCTTT. Complete variable domain (other parts from reference TRBV28 and TRBJ1-1): DVKVTQSSRYLVKRTGEKVFLECVQDMDHENMFWYRQDPGLGLRLIYFSYDVKMKEKGDIPEGYSVSREKKERFSLILESASTNQTSMYLCASSLDGIREAFFGQGTRLTVV.

This clonotype was found a few times. J is TRBJ2-5 and V is TRBV27; 7 bases are shared with TRBD1. Germline assignment: CDR1 MNHEY and CDR2 SMNVEV (reference sequence). Trimming cost V 5 bases and J 3 bases; bases outside gene matches: 9. The length of the CDR3 is 15 residues. CDR3 residues: CASSPNPTGKETQYF. As DNA, the CDR3 is TGTGCCAGCAGTCCAAACCCGACAGGGAAAGAGACCCAGTACTTC.

The table lists this clonotype with many counts. This chain links TRBV20-1 with TRBJ2-4, with D perhaps matching TRBD1 (6 bases). Per germline, CDR1 DFQATT and CDR2 SNEGSKA (reference sequence). The CDR3 sequence is 15 residues long. With 8 bases removed from V and 1 base from J, the gap between germline ends came to 18 bases. The CDR3 DNA is TGCAGTTCCTTACAGGGATCCGGGGCCAAAAACATTCAGTACTTC. Residues: CSSLQGSGAKNIQYF.

This clonotype was seen more than once but under ten times. The rearrangement uses TRBV5-1 and TRBJ2-1; 8 bases agree with TRBD1. CDR3 length: 15 residues. The V gene's germline CDR1 is SGHRS and CDR2 YFSETQ. The trim removed 1 base at V and 5 bases at J, leaving 5 bases unmatched. CDR3 amino acids: CASSLRQGYNNEQFF. The CDR3 DNA is TGCGCCAGCAGCTTGCGACAGGGGTATAACAATGAGCAGTTCTTC.

The V call is TRBV12-3 or TRBV12-4, the J call TRBJ2-1, with D perhaps matching TRBD2 (5 bases). V shed 7 bases and J shed 7 bases, with 8 bases lying between them. The CDR3 runs 11 residues. The CDR3 nucleotides are TGTGCCAGCAAAGAGGGTAATGAGCAGTTCTTC. As protein: CASKEGNEQFF.

The sample holds many counts of this clonotype. V usage is TRBV29-1 and J usage is TRBJ1-2; TRBD1 aligns across 7 bases. The germline V gene encodes CDR1 SQVTM and CDR2 ANQGSEA. The CDR3 consists of 12 residues. Trimming removed 5 bases from V and 3 bases from J; junction bases left unmatched: 3. The CDR3 DNA reads as TGCAGCGTTCCAGGGGGGGACTATGGCTACACCTTC. The encoded protein is CSVPGGDYGYTF. Supplemented by reference TRBV29-1 and TRBJ1-2, the full variable domain reads SAVISQKPSRDICQRGTSLTIQCQVDSQVTMMFWYRQQPGQSLTLIATANQGSEATYESGFVIDKFPISRPNLTFSTLTVSNMSPEDSSIYLCSVPGGDYGYTFGSGTRLTVV.

V and J are TRBV7-9 and TRBJ2-3; 11 nucleotides align to TRBD2. Germline values: CDR1 SEHNR, CDR2 FQNEAQ (reference sequence). The CDR3 is 15 amino acids. After removal of 11 bases from V and 0 bases from J, the junction contained 7 bases not matched to a gene. The CDR3 DNA reads as TGTGCCTGTGCGGGACTAGCGGATAGCACAGATACGCAGTATTTT. Amino acid sequence: CACAGLADSTDTQYF.

This clonotype showed up just a few times. This rearrangement joins TRBV4-1 to TRBJ1-1; no definite D call. The germline CDR1 and CDR2 sequences are MGHRA and YSYEKL. The CDR3 runs to 16 residues. V dropped 4 bases and J dropped 1 base, with 16 bases sitting between them. The DNA for the CDR3 is TGCGCCAGCAGCCCCTTGCAGACGACGGGGAACACTGAAGCTTTCTTT. Translated, it gives CASSPLQTTGNTEAFF.

This clonotype was seen many times. The DNA of the CDR3 is TGTGCCAGCAGCGGGACAGGGAGAGGCAATCAGCCCCAGCATTTT. Its translation is CASSGTGRGNQPQHF. The chain carries TRBV2 and TRBJ1-5; 9 nucleotides agree with TRBD1. Germline V gene sequence: CDR1 SNHLY, CDR2 FYNNEI. V lost 6 bases, J lost 2 bases, and 5 bases stayed unmatched. The CDR3 is 15 amino acids.

The table lists this clonotype with many counts. The chain joins TRBV12-3 or TRBV12-4 to TRBJ1-4; D unclear. The V and J ends lost 0 bases and 6 bases respectively, with 11 bases between them. The CDR3 covers 15 residues. The CDR3 is CASSLAGIGHEKLFF. The CDR3 bases are TGTGCCAGCAGTTTAGCGGGGATTGGGCATGAAAAACTGTTTTTT.

V usage is TRBV12-3 or TRBV12-4 and J usage is TRBJ2-7; possibly TRBD1 or TRBD2 for D (5 bases each). There are 15 residues in the CDR3. V was cut by 6 bases and J by 1 base, with 16 bases left in between. The CDR3 here is CASSLSGTLSYEQYF. The CDR3 nucleotides are TGTGCCAGCAGCTTATCCGGGACGCTTTCCTACGAGCAGTACTTC.

This clonotype has more than one count but fewer than ten. This sequence joins TRBV5-1 and TRBJ2-1, with TRBD2 matching over 8 bases. The CDR3 is made up of 16 amino acids. Germline V CDR1 and CDR2: SGHRS, YFSETQ. V was clipped by 4 bases and J by 0 bases; unmatched bases: 6. The CDR3: CASSPQAGVSYNEQFF. The CDR3 DNA reads TGCGCCAGCAGCCCGCAAGCGGGAGTCTCCTACAATGAGCAGTTCTTC.

This clonotype was picked up a small number of times. CDR3 sequence reads: CAIRGLRGRMNTEAFF. The CDR3, as DNA: TGTGCCATCAGGGGCTTGCGGGGGCGAATGAACACTGAAGCTTTCTTT. The chain recombines TRBV10-3 with TRBJ1-1; maybe TRBD1 (6 bases). This CDR3 has 16 amino acids. CDR1 and CDR2 from the germline V gene are ENHRY and SYGVKD. V dropped 6 bases and J dropped 0 bases, with 17 bases sitting between them.

V gene TRBV27 combines with J gene TRBJ2-1, with 8 bases matching TRBD2. Germline V CDR1 and CDR2: MNHEY, SMNVEV (reference sequence). V was clipped by 7 bases and J by 6 bases; unmatched bases: 8. This CDR3 has 14 residues. The CDR3 here is CASISEAGGNEQFF. The CDR3 DNA sequence: TGTGCCAGCATTTCCGAGGCGGGGGGCAATGAGCAGTTCTTC.

This chain joins TRBV18 and TRBJ1-1; unclear D gene. CDR3 length equals 11 residues. Looked up from germline, CDR1 is KGHSH and CDR2 is LQKENI. V was pared by 3 bases and J by 8 bases, with 7 bases between. The CDR3 here is CASSPIGEAFF. For the CDR3, the DNA is TGTGCCAGCTCACCTATCGGGGAAGCTTTCTTT.

This clonotype was seen ten or more times. The chain carries TRBV4-3 and TRBJ1-3; no definite D call. The CDR3 runs 15 residues. Trimming took 4 bases from V and 0 from J, leaving 10 bases between them. CDR1 and CDR2 (germline): LGHNA, YSLEER. The CDR3: CASSRDFRSGNTIYF. The CDR3 DNA sequence: TGCGCCAGCAGCCGCGATTTCCGCTCTGGAAACACCATATATTTT.

This clonotype was detected many times. V and J are TRBV11-2 and TRBJ2-7; 10 positions match TRBD2. CDR1 is SGHAT, CDR2 FQNNGV, per germline. V gave up 6 bases and J gave up 6 bases; unmatched junction bases: 8. This CDR3 is 14 amino acids long. The CDR3 DNA is TGTGCCAGCAGAACTAGCGGGACCTCCAGCGAGCAGTACTTC. Amino acids: CASRTSGTSSEQYF. Together with reference TRBV11-2 and TRBJ2-7, the CDR3 gives the full variable domain: EAGVAQSPRYKIIEKRQSVAFWCNPISGHATLYWYQQILGQGPKLLIQFQNNGVVDDSQLPKDRFSAERLKGVDSTLKIQPAKLEDSAVYLCASRTSGTSSEQYFGPGTRLTVT.

This rearrangement joins TRBV7-8 to TRBJ2-7, with 7 bases identical to TRBD1. Germline assignment: CDR1 SGHVS and CDR2 FQNEAQ. This CDR3 contains 15 residues. The junction had 10 bases not matched to a gene; V was cut back by 6 bases and J by 2 bases. CDR3 sequence: CASRQGTAQAYEQYF. The DNA of the CDR3 is TGTGCCAGCAGGCAAGGGACAGCACAAGCCTACGAGCAGTACTTC.

The gene calls are TRBV29-1 and TRBJ1-5, with 7 nucleotides matching TRBD1. There are 13 residues in the CDR3. The trim removed 3 bases at V and 6 bases at J, leaving 5 bases unmatched. The germline CDR1 and CDR2 sequences are SQVTM and ANQGSEA. DNA for the CDR3: TGCAGCGTTGAGACGCAGGGGGGTCAGCCCCAGCATTTT. Protein sequence: CSVETQGGQPQHF.

This clonotype was observed a handful of times. The chain carries TRBV28 and TRBJ2-1; TRBD1 matches at 7 bases. Trimming removed 2 bases from V and 5 bases from J; junction bases left unmatched: 3. Germline lookup yields CDR1 MDHEN and CDR2 SYDVKM. The CDR3 contains 14 residues. CDR3 bases: TGTGCCAGCAGTTTAACGGACAGGCACAATGAGCAGTTCTTC. It yields the protein CASSLTDRHNEQFF.

This clonotype has just a few counts. The chain links TRBV19 to TRBJ2-1; possible D gene TRBD1, 5 bases. V was pared by 5 bases and J by 12 bases, with 11 bases between. From germline, CDR1 is LNHDA and CDR2 SQIVND (reference sequence). The length of the CDR3 is 11 residues. The chain's CDR3 is CASSLGVLQFF. Here the CDR3 DNA reads TGTGCCAGTAGTCTAGGGGTCTTGCAGTTCTTC. The full variable domain, with the rest looked up from reference TRBV19 and TRBJ2-1, is DGGITQSPKYLFRKEGQNVTLSCEQNLNHDAMYWYRQDPGQGLRLIYYSQIVNDFQKGDIAEGYSVSREKKESFPLTVTSAQKNPTAFYLCASSLGVLQFFGPGTRLTVL.

This clonotype was seen a handful of times. The rearrangement joins TRBV21-1 to TRBJ2-1; the table's D call TRBD1 went unverified against the DNA. TRBV21-1 is deemed a pseudogene. There are 13 residues in the CDR3. In DNA, the CDR3 is TGTGCCAGCAGTCTCAACAGGGGGGGAGAGCAGTTCTTC. Encoded protein: CASSLNRGGEQFF.